This is a list of T cell receptor beta chains from one sample in a study of graft-versus-host responses after intestinal transplantation. Assay used: immunoSEQ multiplex PCR; TCRdb lists only in-frame clones, some missing. The sample contains 9,500 to 12,000 clones, roughly 76% of which appear only once. The starting material was ileum tissue, obtained 23 days after intestinal transplant. These receptors came from a human patient who received an intestinal transplant, so some T cells may come from the graft donor. Each CDR3 is given with its conserved first and last residue. A D gene is named only where the DNA matches it firmly. Size is omitted from some rows. Given values are once, few, many or a class for expanded clones.

>TRBJ1-2|few|TRBV6-6|NA
CASSYGTPGPGGYTF
TGTGCCAGCAGTTACGGGACCCCGGGCCCAGGCGGCTACACCTTC
>TRBJ1-5|NA|TRBV9|TRBD1
CASSPGQALNQPQHF
TGTGCCAGCAGCCCCGGACAGGCACTCAATCAGCCCCAGCATTTT
>TRBJ1-1|NA|TRBV5-6|NA
CASSFSRNTEAFF
TGTGCCAGCAGCTTTTCGAGGAACACTGAAGCTTTCTTT
>TRBJ2-7|few|TRBV7-3|TRBD1
CASSSGGEQYF
TGTGCCAGCAGCTCAGGGGGCGAGCAGTACTTC
>TRBJ2-3|NA|TRBV30|TRBD2
CAWSVGAGVSDTQYF
TGTGCCTGGAGTGTCGGAGCGGGGGTGTCAGATACGCAGTATTTT
>TRBJ1-1|NA|TRBV9|TRBD1
CASSPEGQVNTEAFF
TGTGCCAGCAGCCCAGAGGGACAGGTGAACACTGAAGCTTTCTTT
>TRBJ1-1|NA|TRBV9|NA
CASSEGGNTEAFF
TGTGCCAGCAGCGAGGGGGGGAACACTGAAGCTTTCTTT
>TRBJ2-2|NA|TRBV6-5|TRBD2
CASSRTSRATGELFF
TGTGCCAGCAGTCGGACTAGCCGTGCAACCGGGGAGCTGTTTTTT
>TRBJ1-1|few|TRBV9|NA
CARSPRGGGNTEAFF
TGTGCCCGCAGCCCTCGCGGGGGGGGGAACACTGAAGCTTTCTTT
>TRBJ1-2|NA|TRBV28|TRBD1
CASSFWDSNYGYTF
TGTGCCAGCAGTTTCTGGGACAGTAACTATGGCTACACCTTC
>TRBJ2-7|once|TRBV6-1|NA
CASRAASYEQYF
TGTGCCAGCAGGGCGGCGTCGTACGAGCAGTACTTC
>TRBJ2-3|NA|TRBV15|TRBD2
CATSSSTSGSTDTQYF
TGTGCCACCAGCAGCTCGACTAGCGGGAGCACAGATACGCAGTATTTT
>TRBJ2-7|NA|TRBV5-5|NA
CASSPGPLYEQYF
TGTGCCAGCAGCCCGGGACCCCTCTACGAGCAGTACTTC
>TRBJ2-5|few|TRBV10-3|TRBD2
CAITSGREETQYF
TGTGCCATCACTAGCGGGAGGGAAGAGACCCAGTACTTC
>TRBJ2-4|NA|TRBV19|NA
CASSIRGPTKNIQYF
TGTGCCAGTAGTATTAGGGGTCCAACCAAAAACATTCAGTACTTC
>TRBJ2-1|few|TRBV30|NA
CAWSADPGSLDEQFF
TGTGCCTGGAGTGCCGACCCTGGAAGTCTGGATGAGCAGTTCTTC
>TRBJ1-3|once|TRBV11-2|NA
CASSLVRDSGNTIYF
TGTGCCAGCAGCTTAGTCAGGGACTCTGGAAACACCATATATTTT
>TRBJ2-7|NA|TRBV13|TRBD1
CASSHTGQGAHEQYF
TGTGCCAGCAGCCATACGGGACAGGGGGCCCACGAGCAGTACTTC
>TRBJ2-1|once|TRBV6-5|TRBD2
CASRLLAGGVNEQFF
TGTGCCAGCAGATTACTAGCGGGGGGTGTCAATGAGCAGTTCTTC
>TRBJ1-5|NA|TRBV21-1|NA
CASSTKGNQPQHF
TGTGCCAGCAGCACTAAGGGGAATCAGCCCCAGCATTTT
>TRBJ2-3|few|TRBV7-3|NA
CASSFLGLDTQYF
TGTGCCAGCAGCTTCCTAGGCCTGGATACGCAGTATTTT
>TRBJ2-7|NA|TRBV7-8|TRBD2
CASSFLAGAYEQYF
TGTGCCAGCAGCTTCCTAGCGGGAGCCTACGAGCAGTACTTC
>TRBJ2-5|NA|TRBV29-1|NA
CSVVDYGETQYF
TGCAGCGTTGTGGACTATGGGGAGACCCAGTACTTC
>TRBJ1-2|NA|TRBV30|NA
CAWRIAGTGGYTF
TGTGCCTGGAGAATAGCAGGGACCGGAGGCTACACCTTC
>TRBJ1-4|NA|TRBV2|NA
CASSVLGGTNEKLFF
TGTGCCAGCAGTGTGTTGGGAGGAACTAATGAAAAACTGTTTTTT
>TRBJ2-7|once|TRBV6-5|TRBD2
CASKVQTSVPYEQYF
TGTGCCAGCAAGGTTCAGACTAGCGTGCCCTACGAGCAGTACTTC
>TRBJ2-1|NA|TRBV4-3|NA
CASSQGVRTPSYNEQFF
TGCGCCAGCAGCCAAGGAGTTAGAACCCCTTCCTACAATGAGCAGTTCTTC
>TRBJ2-1|NA|TRBV28|TRBD2
CASRGPGTSGRNEQFF
TGTGCCAGCAGGGGACCGGGGACTAGCGGGAGGAATGAGCAGTTCTTC
>TRBJ2-3|NA|TRBV19|NA
CASSISTTAPSTDTQYF
TGTGCCAGTAGTATATCGACGACCGCGCCTAGCACAGATACGCAGTATTTT
>TRBJ2-7|NA|TRBV18|TRBD2
CASSPRTSGSSYEQYF
TGTGCCAGCTCACCTCGGACTAGCGGGAGCTCCTACGAGCAGTACTTC
>TRBJ2-3|once|TRBV9|TRBD2
CASSVGSPGLVYF
TGTGCCAGCAGCGTAGGATCCCCGGGACTAGTGTATTTT
>TRBJ2-5|NA|TRBV27|NA
CASSSRTLRGETQYF
TGTGCCAGCAGTTCGAGGACTCTAAGGGGAGAGACCCAGTACTTC
>TRBJ2-7|once|TRBV28|TRBD2
CASWGGAGVPVYEQYF
TGTGCCAGCTGGGGGGGAGCGGGAGTTCCGGTCTACGAGCAGTACTTC
>TRBJ2-2|NA|TRBV4-1|NA
CASSRMSRDGELFF
TGCGCCAGCAGCCGGATGAGCCGTGACGGGGAGCTGTTTTTT
>TRBJ1-1|NA|TRBV30|NA
CAWRGVTEAFF
TGTGCCTGGAGGGGGGTCACTGAAGCTTTCTTT
>TRBJ2-7|NA|TRBV5-8|TRBD2
CASSLIASGSFSYEQYF
TGTGCCAGCAGCTTGATTGCTAGCGGGAGCTTTAGCTACGAGCAGTACTTC
>TRBJ2-5|NA|TRBV5-6|NA
CASSFPQGQETQYF
TGTGCCAGCAGCTTTCCTCAGGGTCAAGAGACCCAGTACTTC
>TRBJ2-7|few|TRBV11-2|TRBD1
CASSLLAGGSYEQYF
TGTGCCAGCAGCTTATTGGCAGGGGGTTCCTACGAGCAGTACTTC
>TRBJ1-1|few|TRBV6-6|TRBD1
CASRLTGKHTEAFF
TGTGCCAGCAGATTGACAGGGAAGCACACTGAAGCTTTCTTT
>TRBJ2-1|NA|TRBV19|NA
CASSISAGSYNEQFF
TGTGCCAGTAGTATCTCAGCGGGTTCCTACAATGAGCAGTTCTTC
>TRBJ2-5|NA|TRBV9|TRBD2
CASSGGNGGLAPQETQYF
TGTGCCAGCAGCGGGGGGAACGGGGGACTAGCCCCTCAAGAGACCCAGTACTTC